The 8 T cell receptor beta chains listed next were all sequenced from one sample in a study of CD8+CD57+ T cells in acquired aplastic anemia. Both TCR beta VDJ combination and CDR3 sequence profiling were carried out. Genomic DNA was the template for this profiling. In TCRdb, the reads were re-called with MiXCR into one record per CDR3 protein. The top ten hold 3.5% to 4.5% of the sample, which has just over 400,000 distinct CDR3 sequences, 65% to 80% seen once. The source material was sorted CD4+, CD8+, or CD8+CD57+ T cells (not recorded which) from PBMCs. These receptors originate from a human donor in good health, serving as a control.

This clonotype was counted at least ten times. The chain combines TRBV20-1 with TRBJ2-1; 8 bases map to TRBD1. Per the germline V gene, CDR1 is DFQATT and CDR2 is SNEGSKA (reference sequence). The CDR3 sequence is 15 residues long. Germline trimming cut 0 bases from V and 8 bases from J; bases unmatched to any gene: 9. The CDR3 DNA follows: TGCAGTGCTAGAGATTCTCAGGGGGCGGTCGATGAGCAGTTCTTC. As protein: CSARDSQGAVDEQFF.

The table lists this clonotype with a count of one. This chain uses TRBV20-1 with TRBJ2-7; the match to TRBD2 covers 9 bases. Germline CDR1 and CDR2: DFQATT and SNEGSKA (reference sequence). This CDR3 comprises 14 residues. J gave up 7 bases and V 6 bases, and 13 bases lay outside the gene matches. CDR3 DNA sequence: TGCAGTGCCCCTACCCCTAGCGGGGCGGGAGAGCAGTACTTC. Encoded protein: CSAPTPSGAGEQYF.

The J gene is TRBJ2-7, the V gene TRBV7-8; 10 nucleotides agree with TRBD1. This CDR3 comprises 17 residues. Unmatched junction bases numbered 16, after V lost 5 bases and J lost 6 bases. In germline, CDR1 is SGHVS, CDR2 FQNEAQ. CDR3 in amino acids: CASSGDLSRDRGREQYF. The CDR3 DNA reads TGTGCCAGCAGCGGAGATCTGTCCCGGGACAGGGGACGCGAGCAGTACTTC.

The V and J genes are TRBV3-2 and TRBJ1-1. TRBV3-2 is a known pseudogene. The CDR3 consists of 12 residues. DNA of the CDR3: TGTGCCAGCGGTGCGGTCTACACTGAAGCTTTCTTT. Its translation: CASGAVYTEAFF.

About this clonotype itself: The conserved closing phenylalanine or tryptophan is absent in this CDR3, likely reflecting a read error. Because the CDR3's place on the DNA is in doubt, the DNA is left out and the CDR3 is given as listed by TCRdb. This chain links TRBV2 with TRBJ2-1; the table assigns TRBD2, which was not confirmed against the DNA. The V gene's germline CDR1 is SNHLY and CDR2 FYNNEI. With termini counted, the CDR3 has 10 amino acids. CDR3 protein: CASSDPRTVI.

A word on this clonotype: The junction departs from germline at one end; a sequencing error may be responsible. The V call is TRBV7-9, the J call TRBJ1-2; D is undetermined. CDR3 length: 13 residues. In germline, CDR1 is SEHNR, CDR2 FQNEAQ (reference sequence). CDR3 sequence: CASSSGEDYGYSF. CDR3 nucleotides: TGTGCCAGCAGTTCCGGGGAGGACTATGGCTACTCCTTC.

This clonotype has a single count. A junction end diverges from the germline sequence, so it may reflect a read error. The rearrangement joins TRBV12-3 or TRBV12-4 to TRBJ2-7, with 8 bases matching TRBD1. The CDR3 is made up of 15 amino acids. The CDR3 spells CASSLLVQGAREQYF. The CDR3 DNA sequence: TGCGCCAGCAGCTTATTGGTTCAGGGGGCGAGGGAGCAGTACTTC.

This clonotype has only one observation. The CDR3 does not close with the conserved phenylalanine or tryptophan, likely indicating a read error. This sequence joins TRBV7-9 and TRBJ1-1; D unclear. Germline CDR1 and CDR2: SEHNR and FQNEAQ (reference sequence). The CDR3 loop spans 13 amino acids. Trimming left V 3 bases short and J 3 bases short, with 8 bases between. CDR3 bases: TGTGCCAGCAGCTTCCAAGGCGACACTGAAGCTTTCCTT. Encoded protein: CASSFQGDTEAFL.